Listed below are T cell receptor beta chains from one sample, sequenced in a study of T cells after yellow fever vaccination. TCRdb used MiXCR to reprocess the 5' RACE reads, holding one entry per CDR3 protein. The repertoire has about 400,000 distinct CDR3 sequences, over 5% of them found once; the top ten carry approximately 15%. Source: PBMCs, taken 5 days after the yellow fever booster vaccination. All receptors come from a man aged 30 to 45 who received the YFV17D yellow fever vaccine. CDR3s include the opening cysteine and the closing phenylalanine or tryptophan. Fields, in order: clone size, D gene, J gene, V gene, CDR3 protein. The D gene is left open where the match is weak. Clone size is shown for a subset of rows, as once, few, many or a class of expanded clone.

clone size: few
D gene: TRBD1
J gene: TRBJ1-3
V gene: TRBV20-1
CDR3 protein: CSARHRGSGNTIYF

clone size: .
D gene: .
J gene: TRBJ2-3
V gene: TRBV20-1
CDR3 protein: CSRKVGDTQYF

clone size: many
D gene: .
J gene: TRBJ2-1
V gene: TRBV7-9
CDR3 protein: CASSPIEGINEQFF

clone size: many
D gene: .
J gene: TRBJ1-5
V gene: TRBV6-2/TRBV6-3
CDR3 protein: CASNGGDGNQPQHF

clone size: .
D gene: TRBD1
J gene: TRBJ2-1
V gene: TRBV6-1
CDR3 protein: CSSNQHYRGLGNEQFF

clone size: few
D gene: .
J gene: TRBJ2-5
V gene: TRBV12-3/TRBV12-4
CDR3 protein: CASSLPGAVKTQYF

clone size: few
D gene: .
J gene: TRBJ2-1
V gene: TRBV4-3
CDR3 protein: CASSQDFKETEQFF

clone size: many
D gene: .
J gene: TRBJ2-2
V gene: TRBV3-1
CDR3 protein: CASSQEPTGVPGELFF

clone size: few
D gene: TRBD2
J gene: TRBJ2-1
V gene: TRBV20-1
CDR3 protein: CSALGTSVREQFF

clone size: many
D gene: .
J gene: TRBJ2-1
V gene: TRBV4-3
CDR3 protein: CASSQDRLATYNEQFF

clone size: once
D gene: TRBD2
J gene: TRBJ2-3
V gene: TRBV7-6
CDR3 protein: CASSLATSGYDTQYF

clone size: .
D gene: .
J gene: TRBJ2-3
V gene: TRBV7-2
CDR3 protein: CASSLASTVADTQYF

clone size: few
D gene: TRBD2
J gene: TRBJ2-7
V gene: TRBV20-1
CDR3 protein: CSARVTSGIYEQYF

clone size: many
D gene: TRBD2
J gene: TRBJ2-6
V gene: TRBV11-2
CDR3 protein: CASSVRLAGSSGANVLTF

clone size: many
D gene: .
J gene: TRBJ2-2
V gene: TRBV5-1
CDR3 protein: CASGPRTGNTGELFF

clone size: .
D gene: .
J gene: TRBJ1-5
V gene: TRBV13
CDR3 protein: CASSFRGRQPQHF

clone size: .
D gene: .
J gene: TRBJ2-3
V gene: TRBV6-2/TRBV6-3
CDR3 protein: CASRDSGGSYTQYF

clone size: many
D gene: .
J gene: TRBJ1-1
V gene: TRBV5-1
CDR3 protein: CASSGGSFTEAFF

clone size: many
D gene: .
J gene: TRBJ1-1
V gene: TRBV2
CDR3 protein: CASSPLSGDTEAFF

clone size: many
D gene: TRBD1
J gene: TRBJ2-1
V gene: TRBV25-1
CDR3 protein: CASTGTGDNEQFF

clone size: few
D gene: TRBD1
J gene: TRBJ2-7
V gene: TRBV18
CDR3 protein: CASSPRQGASEQYF

clone size: .
D gene: .
J gene: TRBJ2-5
V gene: TRBV4-3
CDR3 protein: CASSQEIRQQETQYF

clone size: many
D gene: .
J gene: TRBJ2-3
V gene: TRBV12-3/TRBV12-4
CDR3 protein: CATETGVGDTQYF

clone size: .
D gene: .
J gene: TRBJ2-1
V gene: TRBV29-1
CDR3 protein: CSVAVTWGEQFF

clone size: .
D gene: TRBD2
J gene: TRBJ2-7
V gene: TRBV20-1
CDR3 protein: CSASGREPYEQYF

clone size: many
D gene: .
J gene: TRBJ2-3
V gene: TRBV18
CDR3 protein: CASSPPGTRDTQYF

clone size: many
D gene: TRBD2
J gene: TRBJ2-1
V gene: TRBV20-1
CDR3 protein: CSARGQIAGRASVDEQFF

clone size: few
D gene: TRBD2
J gene: TRBJ2-2
V gene: TRBV12-3/TRBV12-4
CDR3 protein: CASVPRVGREGLANTGELFF

clone size: .
D gene: .
J gene: TRBJ1-4
V gene: TRBV30
CDR3 protein: CAWSRGRLSEKLFF